Following are 14 T cell receptor beta chains from one sample sequenced in a study of OX40 agonist ivuxolimab in advanced cancers. Sequenced by immunoSEQ multiplex PCR; TCRdb stores in-frame clones only, minus some. The table records some 78,000 clones, approximately 90% of them present only once. The source material was CD4+ or CD8+ T cells sorted from blood, sampled in a trial of the OX40 agonist ivuxolimab. These receptors all come from an adult with an advanced solid tumor such as melanoma, head and neck, liver or kidney cancer.

This chain links TRBV19 with TRBJ2-2; 7 bases are a match to TRBD1. The V segment lost 1 base and the J segment 6 bases; nucleotides outside the gene matches: 5. CDR1 and CDR2 (germline): LNHDA, SQIVND (reference sequence). The CDR3 runs to 15 residues. The DNA for the CDR3 is TGTGCCAGTAGTATAGGACAGGGAGACGCCGGGGAGCTGTTTTTT. It specifies CASSIGQGDAGELFF.

The rearrangement uses TRBV6-5 and TRBJ2-1, with 9 bases fitting TRBD1. This CDR3 contains 15 residues. Unmatched junction bases numbered 13, after V lost 10 bases and J lost 6 bases. CDR1 is MNHEY, CDR2 SVGAGI, per germline. CDR3: CATEPGQGSGNEQFF. Here the CDR3 DNA reads TGTGCCACCGAGCCGGGACAGGGTTCGGGCAATGAGCAGTTCTTC.

J is TRBJ1-5 and V is TRBV6-1; the D is unclear. CDR3 length equals 16 residues. V was cut by 1 base and J by 3 bases, with 13 bases left in between. Looked up from germline, CDR1 is MNHNS and CDR2 is SASEGT. CDR3 sequence (DNA): TGTGCCAGCAGTGAAGAATGGACCGCGAACAATCAGCCCCAGCATTTT. Protein sequence: CASSEEWTANNQPQHF.

The chain is built from TRBV2 and TRBJ1-3, with D perhaps TRBD1 (5 bases). Germline assignment: CDR1 SNHLY and CDR2 FYNNEI. The CDR3 is 13 amino acids. V lost 4 bases to trimming and J lost 4 bases, with 8 bases between them. CDR3 nucleotides: TGTGCCAGCAGTGGGACACTCGGAAACACCATATATTTT. This encodes CASSGTLGNTIYF.

The CDR3 reads CASSLGTDPQVAFF. The CDR3, as DNA: TGTGCCAGCAGCTTAGGGACAGATCCCCAGGTGGCTTTCTTT. The rearrangement joins TRBV7-2 to TRBJ1-1; tentatively, D is TRBD1 (6 bases). Trimming stripped 1 base from V and 11 bases from J, with 17 bases between. The CDR3 covers 14 residues. In germline, CDR1 is SGHTA, CDR2 FQGNSA.

This clone was counted between two and nine times. This chain links TRBV7-8 with TRBJ1-1; weak D call: TRBD1 (5 bases). Germline V gene lookup returns CDR1 SGHVS and CDR2 FQNEAQ. V was clipped by 0 bases and J by 3 bases, with 11 bases between them. This CDR3 region has 15 residues. The CDR3 DNA sequence: TGTGCCAGCAGCTTAGCTAGGGTGGGGGACACTGAAGCTTTCTTT. Its translation: CASSLARVGDTEAFF.

J is TRBJ1-1 and V is TRBV5-1; D remains ambiguous. Germline lookup yields CDR1 SGHRS and CDR2 YFSETQ. The CDR3 covers 13 residues. Deletions cut 8 bases from V and 2 bases from J, with 13 bases between. CDR3 bases: TGCGCCAGTTGTCGGGAGAGAAACACTGAAGCTTTCTTT. It is translated as CASCRERNTEAFF.

The chain uses TRBV6-5 and TRBJ1-5; D is unclear. This CDR3 is built from 13 residues. In germline, CDR1 is MNHEY, CDR2 SVGAGI. Trimming left V 2 bases short and J 4 bases short, with 6 bases between. CDR3 residues: CASSYGRNQPQHF. Here the CDR3 DNA reads TGTGCCAGCAGTTACGGGAGGAATCAGCCCCAGCATTTT.

This clone came up a few times. Other DNA sequences within the sample encode an identical CDR3. The genes are TRBV6-5 and TRBJ1-5, with TRBD1 matching 7 bases. Germline V lookup: CDR1 MNHEY, CDR2 SVGAGI. This CDR3 has 13 amino acids. The ends lost 5 bases at V and 6 bases at J; junction bases unmatched: 4. The DNA for the CDR3 is TGTGCCAGCAGTACAGGGGTTCGTCAGCCCCAGCATTTT. As protein: CASSTGVRQPQHF.

V is TRBV2 and J is TRBJ2-1; D gene unclear. Germline V gene data show CDR1 as SNHLY and CDR2 as FYNNEI. The CDR3 has 11 amino acids. Trimming pared 6 bases from V and 6 bases from J, leaving 6 bases between. CDR3 region: CASRTSNEQFF. DNA of the CDR3: TGTGCCAGCAGGACATCCAATGAGCAGTTCTTC.

The V and J genes are TRBV5-6 and TRBJ2-2, with D unresolved. The germline gives CDR1 SGHDT, CDR2 YYEEEE. The ends were cut back, 0 bases at V and 8 bases at J, with 5 bases in the middle. CDR3 length equals 12 residues. As DNA, the CDR3 is TGTGCCAGCAGCTTGGTAGCTGGGGAGCTGTTTTTT. It encodes CASSLVAGELFF.

The chain couples TRBV5-1 to TRBJ2-1, with 8 bases aligning to TRBD2. This CDR3 comprises 15 residues. Germline trimming cut 7 bases from V and 8 bases from J; bases unmatched to any gene: 14. Germline V gives CDR1 SGHRS, CDR2 YFSETQ. CDR3 amino acids: CASQPGLGISDEQFF. The CDR3, as DNA: TGCGCCAGCCAGCCGGGACTAGGGATTTCGGATGAGCAGTTCTTC.

The V and J genes are TRBV4-1 and TRBJ2-5, with TRBD1 identical over 8 bases. The V and J ends lost 4 bases and 5 bases, in that order; junction bases with no gene match: 6. This CDR3 contains 14 residues. From germline, CDR1 is MGHRA and CDR2 YSYEKL. The CDR3 DNA reads as TGCGCCAGCAGCCTTCAGGGGGCAGGTGAGACCCAGTACTTC. It translates to CASSLQGAGETQYF.

This rearrangement joins TRBV9 to TRBJ2-5, with D possibly matching TRBD1 (6 bases). Germline CDR1 is SGDLS and CDR2 is YYNGEE. The V and J ends lost 0 bases and 2 bases respectively, with 11 bases between them. The length of the CDR3 is 15 residues. CDR3 residues: CASSVATGWQETQYF. The CDR3 DNA reads TGTGCCAGCAGCGTAGCTACAGGGTGGCAAGAGACCCAGTACTTC.